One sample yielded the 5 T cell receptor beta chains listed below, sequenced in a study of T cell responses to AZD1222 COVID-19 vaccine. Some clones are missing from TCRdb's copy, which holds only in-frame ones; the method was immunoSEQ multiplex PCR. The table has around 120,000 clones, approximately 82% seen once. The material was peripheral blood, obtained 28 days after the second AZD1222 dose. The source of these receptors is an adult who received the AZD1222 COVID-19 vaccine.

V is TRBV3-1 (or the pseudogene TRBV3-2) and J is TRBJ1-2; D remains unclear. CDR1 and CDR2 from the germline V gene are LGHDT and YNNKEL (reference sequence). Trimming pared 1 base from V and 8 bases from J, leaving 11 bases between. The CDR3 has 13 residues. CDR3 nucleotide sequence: TGTGCCAGCAGCCAAGGTAGGGTTGGAGGCTACACCTTC. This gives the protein CASSQGRVGGYTF.

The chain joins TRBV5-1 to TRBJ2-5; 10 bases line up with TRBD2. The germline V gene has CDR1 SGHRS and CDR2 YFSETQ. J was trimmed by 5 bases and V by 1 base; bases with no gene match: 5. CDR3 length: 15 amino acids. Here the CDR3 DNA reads TGCGCCAGCAGCTTGTCTCTAGCGGGGGTTGAGACCCAGTACTTC. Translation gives CASSLSLAGVETQYF.

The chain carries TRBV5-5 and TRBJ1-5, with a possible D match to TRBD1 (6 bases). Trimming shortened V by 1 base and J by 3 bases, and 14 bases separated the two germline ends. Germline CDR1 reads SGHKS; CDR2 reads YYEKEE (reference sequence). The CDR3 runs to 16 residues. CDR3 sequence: CASSLNYQGFNQPQHF. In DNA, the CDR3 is TGTGCCAGCAGCTTGAACTACCAGGGGTTCAATCAGCCCCAGCATTTT.

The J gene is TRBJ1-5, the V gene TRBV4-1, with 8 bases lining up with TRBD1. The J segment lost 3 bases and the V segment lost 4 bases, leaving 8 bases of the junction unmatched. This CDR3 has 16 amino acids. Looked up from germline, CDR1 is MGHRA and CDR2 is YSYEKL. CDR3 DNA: TGCGCCAGCAGCCTCGGACAGGGCAAGTCCAATCAGCCCCAGCATTTT. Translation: CASSLGQGKSNQPQHF.

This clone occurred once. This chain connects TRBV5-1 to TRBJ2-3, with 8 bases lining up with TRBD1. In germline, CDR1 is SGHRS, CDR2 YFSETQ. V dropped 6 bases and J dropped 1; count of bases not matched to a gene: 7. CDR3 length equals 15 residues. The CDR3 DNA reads TGCGCCAGCAACGCTCAGGGGGCCGGCACAGATACGCAGTATTTT. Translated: CASNAQGAGTDTQYF.